Listed below are T cell receptor beta chains from one sample, sequenced in a study of T-cell reconstitution after alpha-beta-depleted transplantation in children. TCRdb re-analysed the PCR reads in MiXCR, keeping a single row per CDR3 protein. The sample records roughly 300,000 distinct CDR3 sequences, 9.5% to 13% being singletons. The sequences come from peripheral blood, collected 180 days after TCRalphabeta/CD19-depleted stem cell transplant. All receptors derive from a male patient aged 2-9 years who had a stem cell transplant for chronic granulomatous disease, so the T cells may come from the graft donor. Each CDR3 is given with its conserved first and last residue.

>TRBJ2-3|TRBV14
CASSRTSGSAAGDGDTQYF
>TRBJ2-5|TRBV7-9
CASSLAPSDGKETQYF
>TRBJ2-3|TRBV7-6
CASSRVVGTDKDTQYF
>TRBJ2-1|TRBV5-4
CASSSTGGGLNEQFF
>TRBJ1-2|TRBV29-1
CSVGVRAQNGYTF
>TRBJ2-7|TRBV27
CASSLQAGRYEQYF
>TRBJ1-1|TRBV5-1
CASSALTGGNTEAFF
>TRBJ2-1|TRBV5-1
CASSYTAGEGGNEQFF
>TRBJ2-1|TRBV7-9
CAFIASGDLDEQFF
>TRBJ1-2|TRBV29-1
CSVGVEAGYTF
>TRBJ2-1|TRBV20-1
CSARDRLYGFYNEQFF
>TRBJ2-1|TRBV7-2
CASSLVTRVNEQFF
>TRBJ2-5|TRBV6-1
CASNPDPGGGETQYF
>TRBJ1-2|TRBV6-1
CASSEGWGGAGYTF
>TRBJ2-2|TRBV5-1
CASSREGITGELFF
>TRBJ2-4|TRBV20-1
CSARDLKNIQYF
>TRBJ2-1|TRBV12-3/TRBV12-4
CASRKLRTSGRGYNEQFF
>TRBJ2-1|TRBV6-2/TRBV6-3
CASSYSKTSGSSNEQFF
>TRBJ1-1|TRBV20-1
CSPRQGGTEAFF
>TRBJ1-1|TRBV6-9
CASSHTQGVNTEAFF
>TRBJ2-2|TRBV28
CASRSIFTPNTGELFF
>TRBJ1-1|TRBV28
CASSFQDRPNTEAFF
>TRBJ2-1|TRBV5-1
CASSLGTSANEQFF
>TRBJ1-6|TRBV7-3
CASSQGPNSPLHF
>TRBJ2-7|TRBV20-1
CSATQGRSYEQYF
>TRBJ2-1|TRBV3-1
CASSQIGTRSYNEQFF
>TRBJ2-2|TRBV18
CASSPLQENTGELFF
>TRBJ2-7|TRBV12-3/TRBV12-4
CASSFGTTSYEQYF
>TRBJ1-3|TRBV4-3
CASSRQGDGNTIYF
>TRBJ2-1|TRBV5-1
CASSLKGGVFNNEQFF
>TRBJ1-2|TRBV12-3/TRBV12-4
CASSLRQQYGYTF
>TRBJ1-1|TRBV5-6
CASSWRGLRAEAFF
>TRBJ1-4|TRBV19
CASSGPRQPNEKLFF
>TRBJ2-7|TRBV4-2
CASSQEGSTYEQYF
>TRBJ2-7|TRBV6-2/TRBV6-3
CASSSLAGLTYEQYF
>TRBJ2-1|TRBV5-5
CASSLEIAASSYNEQFF
>TRBJ2-7|TRBV5-1
CASSRDRGLGEQYF
>TRBJ2-1|TRBV4-3
CASRSGGASEQFF
>TRBJ2-3|TRBV7-2
CASSPGTLRADTQYF
>TRBJ1-5|TRBV6-5
CASSLTGDIRNQPQHF
>TRBJ2-1|TRBV7-2
CASSSSGGTYNEQFF
>TRBJ2-7|TRBV4-1
CASSQEGGRIDEQYF
>TRBJ2-2|TRBV5-1
CASSFGLADPTGELFF
>TRBJ2-3|TRBV5-4
CASSRSGRTDTQYF
>TRBJ1-2|TRBV29-1
CSVDTITGDYGYTF
>TRBJ2-7|TRBV9
CASSKSLRREGHNEQYF
>TRBJ2-1|TRBV5-1
CASSLVGTGYNEQFF
>TRBJ2-7|TRBV12-3/TRBV12-4
CASRRTSGASYEQYF
>TRBJ1-1|TRBV28
CASSALGGYTEAFF
>TRBJ1-1|TRBV5-1
CASSPLRGTEAFF
>TRBJ1-1|TRBV20-1
CSAREGSWAANTEAFF
>TRBJ2-5|TRBV29-1
CSVAPGGAGSETQYF
>TRBJ2-7|TRBV15
CATSTTGTGAYEQYF
>TRBJ2-7|TRBV15
CATSREGTGVYEQYF
>TRBJ1-1|TRBV12-3/TRBV12-4
CASSFRDITQAEAFF
>TRBJ1-2|TRBV5-1
CASSLEGQTNYGYTF
>TRBJ2-3|TRBV7-2
CASSFTSGGASDTQYF
>TRBJ2-3|TRBV3-1
CASCQDRDRGGPSTDTQYF
>TRBJ1-5|TRBV7-2
CASSEGQVSNQPQHF
>TRBJ1-3|TRBV28
CSSSTRPGQGRNTIYF